Below, 22 T cell receptor beta chains from the same sample are listed, as sequenced in a study of shared clonotypes between healthy human individuals (dated by TCRdb to the early 2020s). CD8 naive samples were obtained by positive selection for CCR7 among CD45RO-negative cells, yielding a CD45RA+CCR7+ population from which TemRA cells were excluded. The library relied on the immunoSEQ multiplex PCR assay. TCRdb took this table from immuneACCESS and kept in-frame rearrangements with V and J called. Such tables lack part of the clones; where checked against another copy, unresolved V genes explain under half of the gap, and the rest is unexplained. The sample includes about 2.1 million clones, with just over 90% observed a single time. In total, the top ten clones hold around 1.7% of the sample. The sequencing input was naive CD8+ T cells from PBMCs. The cell subset or site label, read with the paper, signifies: CD45RA+CCR7+. The receptors come from a man aged 18 to 29 in good health. Some clones in this sample may be carry-over from other donors' samples.

About this clone itself: In the same sample, other DNA sequences code for this CDR3. This sequence joins TRBV9 and TRBJ1-5; D call uncertain. Germline CDR1 SGDLS, CDR2 YYNGEE. With 2 bases removed from V and 0 bases from J, the gap between germline ends came to 6 bases. This CDR3 has 14 amino acids. CDR3 sequence reads: CASSVGDSNQPQHF. In nucleotides, the CDR3 is TGTGCCAGCAGCGTTGGGGATAGCAATCAGCCCCAGCATTTT.

V gene TRBV29-1 combines with J gene TRBJ2-5; D is ambiguous. Trimming left V 1 base short and J 4 bases short, with 7 bases between. The germline V gene encodes CDR1 SQVTM and CDR2 ANQGSEA. The CDR3 sequence is 12 residues long. The CDR3 loop reads CSVEGQSETQYF. For the CDR3, the DNA is TGCAGCGTTGAAGGGCAATCAGAGACCCAGTACTTC.

This sequence joins TRBV28 and TRBJ2-7; TRBD1 or TRBD2 may be the D gene (5 bases each). V was shortened by 3 bases and J by 0 bases, with 12 bases between the two germline ends. Per the germline V gene, CDR1 is MDHEN and CDR2 is SYDVKM. The CDR3 sequence is 15 residues long. CDR3 coding DNA: TGTGCCAGCAGTTTCCCGGGACGGTCCTCCTACGAGCAGTACTTC. It yields the protein CASSFPGRSSYEQYF.

To note about this clone: Other nucleotide sequences in the sample specify the same CDR3. This chain connects TRBV7-3 to TRBJ2-1; D not certain. Trimming shortened V by 1 base and J by 6 bases, and 7 bases separated the two germline ends. CDR3 size: 13 residues. Germline V gene sequence: CDR1 SGHTA, CDR2 FQGTGA. Here the CDR3 DNA reads TGTGCCAGCAGCTTAAGTCTCGCCAATGAGCAGTTCTTC. Amino acids: CASSLSLANEQFF.

The table lists this clone with a count of one. The J gene is TRBJ1-1, the V gene TRBV7-3; 9 nucleotides match TRBD1. The CDR3 covers 14 residues. Germline loops: CDR1 SGHTA, CDR2 FQGTGA. V lost 2 bases to trimming and J lost 5 bases; unmatched junction nucleotides: 3. The CDR3, as DNA: TGTGCCAGCAGCTTACGGGGGACAGGGACTGAAGCTTTCTTT. Amino acids: CASSLRGTGTEAFF.

The chain combines TRBV27 with TRBJ2-7, with D possibly called TRBD1 or TRBD2 (5 bases each). The germline V gene has CDR1 MNHEY and CDR2 SMNVEV (reference sequence). This CDR3 is built from 17 residues. V lost 5 bases, J lost 2 bases, and 22 bases lay in between. The CDR3 region has the DNA TGTGCCAGCAGTGGCAGGGACCCCTTGCAACCTACCTACGAGCAGTACTTC. It specifies CASSGRDPLQPTYEQYF.

The chain employs TRBV6-1 and TRBJ2-1; TRBD2 aligns across 8 bases. The CDR3 has 17 amino acids. V lost 2 bases to trimming and J lost 0 bases; unmatched junction nucleotides: 6. CDR1 MNHNS and CDR2 SASEGT come from the germline V gene. CDR3 sequence reads: CASSEMIGTSSYNEQFF. The CDR3 DNA reads TGTGCCAGCAGTGAAATGATAGGGACTAGCTCCTACAATGAGCAGTTCTTC.

The CDR3 reads CASSRSARGAEKLFF. The CDR3 region has the DNA TGTGCCAGCAGTAGATCCGCCAGGGGGGCCGAAAAACTGTTTTTT. The V and J genes are TRBV27 and TRBJ1-4, with 7 bases lining up with TRBD1. The CDR3 length is 15 residues. Germline CDR1 MNHEY, CDR2 SMNVEV (reference sequence). The V segment lost 5 bases and the J segment 8 bases; nucleotides outside the gene matches: 11.

The chain links TRBV13 to TRBJ2-3; possibly TRBD1 for D (6 bases). In germline, CDR1 is PRHDT, CDR2 FYEKMQ (reference sequence). Trimming cost V 5 bases and J 1 base, with 13 bases left between them. The length of the CDR3 is 15 residues. CDR3 sequence reads: CASSRRRQGTDTQYF. The CDR3 DNA reads TGTGCCAGCAGCCGTAGGCGACAGGGCACAGATACGCAGTATTTT.

The chain couples TRBV27 to TRBJ2-1; D is unresolved. The CDR3 has 15 residues. From germline, CDR1 is MNHEY and CDR2 SMNVEV (reference sequence). Trimming stripped 1 base from V and 7 bases from J, with 14 bases between. The CDR3 nucleotides are TGTGCCAGCAGTTTATTGGTAGTTACTCCGAATGAGCAGTTCTTC. Amino acid sequence: CASSLLVVTPNEQFF.

This chain uses TRBV28 with TRBJ2-1; 16 bases match TRBD2. Germline lookup yields CDR1 MDHEN and CDR2 SYDVKM. The CDR3 is 19 residues long. With 3 bases clipped from V and 3 bases from J, the junction kept 8 bases outside the gene matches. The CDR3 is CASSFPGLAGGPRYNEQFF. CDR3 in DNA: TGTGCCAGCAGTTTCCCGGGACTAGCGGGAGGGCCGCGCTACAATGAGCAGTTCTTC.

This clone has a handful of counts. The chain employs TRBV5-1 and TRBJ1-1, with no clear D. The CDR3 is 13 amino acids. Looked up from germline, CDR1 is SGHRS and CDR2 is YFSETQ. Deletions cut 0 bases from V and 3 bases from J, with 6 bases between. The chain's CDR3 is CASSLEGHTEAFF. The CDR3 DNA sequence: TGCGCCAGCAGCTTGGAAGGGCACACTGAAGCTTTCTTT.

The chain joins TRBV28 to TRBJ2-1; a weak D match, TRBD2 (5 bases). The germline V gene encodes CDR1 MDHEN and CDR2 SYDVKM. V was trimmed by 2 bases and J by 7 bases, leaving 12 bases between them. The CDR3 length is 14 residues. CDR3 coding DNA: TGTGCCAGCAGTTTACGGATGGAGGTAAATGAGCAGTTCTTC. Protein product: CASSLRMEVNEQFF.

The J gene is TRBJ2-7, the V gene TRBV4-1, with D unclear. The germline CDR1 and CDR2 sequences are MGHRA and YSYEKL. The CDR3 is 16 amino acids. V lost 0 bases and J 4 bases, leaving 16 bases between the germline ends. In DNA, the CDR3 is TGCGCCAGCAGCCAAGATCTCGGCGGTTTTAGTTACGAGCAGTACTTC. Translation: CASSQDLGGFSYEQYF.

The chain carries TRBV7-2 and TRBJ1-3; D is undetermined. Trimming stripped 0 bases from V and 0 bases from J, with 12 bases between. The CDR3 loop spans 17 amino acids. The germline CDR1 and CDR2 sequences are SGHTA and FQGNSA. The CDR3 loop is CASSLAPAGVSGNTIYF. CDR3 sequence (DNA): TGTGCCAGCAGCTTAGCCCCCGCAGGAGTCTCTGGAAACACCATATATTTT.

As concerns this clone: At one end the junction does not follow the germline gene, possibly because of a read error. This sequence joins TRBV11-3 and TRBJ2-7; perhaps TRBD1 as D (5 bases). The length of the CDR3 is 13 residues. Germline V gives CDR1 SGHNT, CDR2 YENEEA. The CDR3 coding sequence is TGTGCCAGCAACTTAGGGGTCTCCTACGAGCAGTACTTC. Its protein product is CASNLGVSYEQYF.

The chain has TRBV5-1 and TRBJ2-7; tentatively, D is TRBD2 (7 bases). V was pared by 0 bases and J by 6 bases, with 19 bases between. This CDR3 comprises 16 residues. CDR1 is SGHRS, CDR2 YFSETQ, per germline. CDR3 in amino acids: CASSLGIRGARGEQYF. DNA for the CDR3: TGCGCCAGCAGCTTGGGAATTCGGGGGGCAAGGGGCGAGCAGTACTTC. The entire variable domain, with the rest obtained from reference TRBV5-1 and TRBJ2-7, is as follows: KAGVTQTPRYLIKTRGQQVTLSCSPISGHRSVSWYQQTPGQGLQFLFEYFSETQRNKGNFPGRFSGRQFSNSRSEMNVSTLELGDSALYLCASSLGIRGARGEQYFGPGTRLTVT.

The chain joins TRBV6-5 to TRBJ2-1, with TRBD1 matching over 10 bases. V was clipped by 6 bases and J by 9 bases; unmatched bases: 5. The germline V gene has CDR1 MNHEY and CDR2 SVGAGI. The CDR3 is made up of 13 amino acids. The CDR3 region is CASRDRGNSEQFF. CDR3 DNA: TGTGCCAGCAGGGACAGGGGGAATAGTGAGCAGTTCTTC.

The V call is TRBV28, the J call TRBJ2-7; a possible D gene is TRBD2 (5 bases). Trimming pared 3 bases from V and 4 bases from J, leaving 13 bases between. Germline V CDR1 and CDR2: MDHEN, SYDVKM. The CDR3 consists of 14 residues. CDR3 sequence (DNA): TGTGCCAGCAGTTTTGGTTCTGAGGGATACGAGCAGTACTTC. The encoded protein is CASSFGSEGYEQYF.

This clone has only a few counts. The chain combines TRBV19 with TRBJ1-2; D not certain. Trimming took off 7 bases at V and 6 bases at J, with 18 bases between the two ends. The CDR3 covers 14 residues. Germline loops: CDR1 LNHDA, CDR2 SQIVND (reference sequence). The CDR3 region is CASTDRLPRDGYTF. The CDR3 bases are TGTGCCAGTACCGATCGTCTACCCCGGGATGGCTACACCTTC.

The gene calls are TRBV9 and TRBJ2-2; 16 bases match TRBD2. Germline V gene data show CDR1 as SGDLS and CDR2 as YYNGEE. CDR3 length: 18 amino acids. The ends lost 7 bases at V and 4 bases at J; junction bases unmatched: 10. CDR3 sequence reads: CASRHGTSGREGTGELFF. DNA for the CDR3: TGTGCCAGCCGGCATGGGACTAGCGGGAGGGAGGGCACCGGGGAGCTGTTTTTT.

The V gene is TRBV27, the J gene TRBJ1-5; 10 nucleotides agree with TRBD1. The CDR3 is 14 amino acids. The germline V gene encodes CDR1 MNHEY and CDR2 SMNVEV (reference sequence). Losses at the gene ends were 5 bases for V and 6 bases for J; bases not matched to a gene: 4. CDR3 sequence (DNA): TGTGCCAGCAGTGACAGGGGGCTCGGTCAGCCCCAGCATTTT. Its translation is CASSDRGLGQPQHF.